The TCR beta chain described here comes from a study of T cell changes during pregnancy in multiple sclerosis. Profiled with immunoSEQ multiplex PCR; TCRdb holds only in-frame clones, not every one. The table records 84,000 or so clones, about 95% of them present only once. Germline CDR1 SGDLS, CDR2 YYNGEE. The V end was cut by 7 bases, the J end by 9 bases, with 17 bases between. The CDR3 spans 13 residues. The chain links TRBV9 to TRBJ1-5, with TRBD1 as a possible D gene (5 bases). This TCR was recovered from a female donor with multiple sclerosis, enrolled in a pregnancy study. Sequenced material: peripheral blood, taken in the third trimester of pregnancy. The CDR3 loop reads CASGDLTGGPQHF. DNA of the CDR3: TGTGCCAGCGGTGACCTGACGGGGGGGCCCCAGCATTTT.